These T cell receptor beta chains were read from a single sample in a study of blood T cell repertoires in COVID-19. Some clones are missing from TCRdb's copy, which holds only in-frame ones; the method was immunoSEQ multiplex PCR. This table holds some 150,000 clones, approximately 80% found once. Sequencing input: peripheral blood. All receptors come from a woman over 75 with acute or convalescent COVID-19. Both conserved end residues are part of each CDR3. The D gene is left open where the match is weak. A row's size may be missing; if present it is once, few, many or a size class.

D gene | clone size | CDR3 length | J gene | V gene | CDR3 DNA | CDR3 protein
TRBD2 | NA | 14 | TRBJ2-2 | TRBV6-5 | TGTGCCAGCAGGGCCCCTAGCGGGGCCGGGGAGCTGTTTTTT | CASRAPSGAGELFF
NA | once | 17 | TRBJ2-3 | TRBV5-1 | TGCGCCAGCAGCTTAGCTATCGGGACATCCTTCACAGATACGCAGTATTTT | CASSLAIGTSFTDTQYF
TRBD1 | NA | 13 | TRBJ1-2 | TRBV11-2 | TGTGCCAGCAGCCAAGACAGGGCCTATGGCTACACCTTC | CASSQDRAYGYTF
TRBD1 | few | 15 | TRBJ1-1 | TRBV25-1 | TGTGCCAGCAGTGAATGGGGGACAGCAATCACTGAAGCTTTCTTT | CASSEWGTAITEAFF
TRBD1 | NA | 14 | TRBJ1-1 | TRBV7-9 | TGTGCCAGCAGCTTAGGGACAGGGATGCCTGAAGCTTTCTTT | CASSLGTGMPEAFF
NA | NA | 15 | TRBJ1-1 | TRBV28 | TGTGCCAGCAACCCCCACAGGGAAACGAACACTGAAGCTTTCTTT | CASNPHRETNTEAFF
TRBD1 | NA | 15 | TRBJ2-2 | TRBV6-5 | TGTGCCAGCACCCCCCATGGGACAGGGGACGGGGAGCTGTTTTTT | CASTPHGTGDGELFF
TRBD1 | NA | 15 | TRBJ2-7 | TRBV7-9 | TGTGCCAGCAGCTTCGGACAGGGGACCTCCTACGAGCAGTACTTC | CASSFGQGTSYEQYF
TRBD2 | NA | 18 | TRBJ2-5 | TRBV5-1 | TGCGCCAGCACGGGGGGGTCTAGCGGGGCGTCGTACCAAGAGACCCAGTACTTC | CASTGGSSGASYQETQYF
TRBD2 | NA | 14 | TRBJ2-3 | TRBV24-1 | TGTGCCACCAGTGTTACTAGCGGAGGAAATACGCAGTATTTT | CATSVTSGGNTQYF
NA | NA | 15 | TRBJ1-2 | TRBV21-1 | TGTGCCAGCAGCAAAGGCGACACCAACAGAGCCGGCTACACCTTC | CASSKGDTNRAGYTF
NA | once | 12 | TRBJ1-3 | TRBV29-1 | TGCAGCGTCGGGTCCTCTGGAAACACCATATATTTT | CSVGSSGNTIYF
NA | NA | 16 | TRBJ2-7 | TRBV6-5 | TGTGCCAGCAGTTACTCGTGGGGCGGGGGCAGCTACGAGCAGTACTTC | CASSYSWGGGSYEQYF
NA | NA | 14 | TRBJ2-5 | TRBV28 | TGTGCCAGCAGTTCAGGGGTCGGGCAAGAGACCCAGTACTTC | CASSSGVGQETQYF
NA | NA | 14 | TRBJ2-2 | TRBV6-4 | TGTGCCAGCAGAAAACAGGCGAACACCGGGGAGCTGTTTTTT | CASRKQANTGELFF
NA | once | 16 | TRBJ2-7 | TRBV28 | TGTGCCAGCAGTTTATCCCCATCGGGTGGGTCCTACGAGCAGTACTTC | CASSLSPSGGSYEQYF
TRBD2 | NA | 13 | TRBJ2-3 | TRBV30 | TGTGCCTGGAGTAGCGGGAGGGTAGATACGCAGTATTTT | CAWSSGRVDTQYF
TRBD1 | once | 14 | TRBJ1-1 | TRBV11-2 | TGTGCCAGCAGCTTCTCAGGGGGGAACACTGAAGCTTTCTTT | CASSFSGGNTEAFF
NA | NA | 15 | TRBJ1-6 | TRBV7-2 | TGTGCCAGCAGCCTGCAAGGACAGAATAATTCACCCCTCCACTTT | CASSLQGQNNSPLHF
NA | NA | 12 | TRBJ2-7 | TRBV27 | TGTGCCAGCAGTCAATCGCGATACGAGCAGTACTTC | CASSQSRYEQYF
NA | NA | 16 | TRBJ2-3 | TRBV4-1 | TGCGCCAGCAGCCCCTCCGTCACCCGGGGCACAGATACGCAGTATTTT | CASSPSVTRGTDTQYF
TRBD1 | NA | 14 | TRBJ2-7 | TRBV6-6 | TGTGCCAGCAGTACGACAGGGTTTGTCTACGAGCAGTACTTC | CASSTTGFVYEQYF
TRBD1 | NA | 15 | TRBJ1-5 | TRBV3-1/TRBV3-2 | TGTGCCAGCAGCCACAGACAGGGCAGCAATCAGCCCCAGCATTTT | CASSHRQGSNQPQHF
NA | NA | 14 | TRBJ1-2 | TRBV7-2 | TGTGCCAGCAGCTTAGCCGGGGGAGTCGGTGGCTACACCTTC | CASSLAGGVGGYTF
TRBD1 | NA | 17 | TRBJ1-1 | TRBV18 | TGTGCCAGCTCCATCTTCCGGGACAGGGACGCAATCACTGAAGCTTTCTTT | CASSIFRDRDAITEAFF
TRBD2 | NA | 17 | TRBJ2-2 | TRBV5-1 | TGCGCCAGCAGCTTATTGTTAGCGGGCCCGAACACCGGGGAGCTGTTTTTT | CASSLLLAGPNTGELFF
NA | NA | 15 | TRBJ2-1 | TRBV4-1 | TGCGCCAGCAGCCAACAGGAAAACTCCTACAATGAGCAGTTCTTC | CASSQQENSYNEQFF
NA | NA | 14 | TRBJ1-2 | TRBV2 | TGTGCCAGCAGAAGGCTCAGGGAAGGCTATGGCTACACCTTC | CASRRLREGYGYTF
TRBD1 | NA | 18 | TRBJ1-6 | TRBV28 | TGTGCCAGCAGCTTGACAGGGGAGTATAGCTCCTATAATTCACCCCTCCACTTT | CASSLTGEYSSYNSPLHF
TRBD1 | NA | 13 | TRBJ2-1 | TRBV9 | TGTGCCAGTAGTATATCACAGGGGACTGAGCAGTTCTTC | CASSISQGTEQFF